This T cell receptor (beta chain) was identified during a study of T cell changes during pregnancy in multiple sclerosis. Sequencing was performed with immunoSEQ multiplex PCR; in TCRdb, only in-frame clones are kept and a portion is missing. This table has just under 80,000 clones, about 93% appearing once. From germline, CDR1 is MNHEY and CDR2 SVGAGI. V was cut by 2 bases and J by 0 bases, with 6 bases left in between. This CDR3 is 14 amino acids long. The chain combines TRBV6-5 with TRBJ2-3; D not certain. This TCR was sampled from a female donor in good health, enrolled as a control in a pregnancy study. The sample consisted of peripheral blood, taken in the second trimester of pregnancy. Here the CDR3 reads CASSYIQSTDTQYF. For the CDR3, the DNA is TGTGCCAGCAGTTACATACAAAGCACAGATACGCAGTATTTT.